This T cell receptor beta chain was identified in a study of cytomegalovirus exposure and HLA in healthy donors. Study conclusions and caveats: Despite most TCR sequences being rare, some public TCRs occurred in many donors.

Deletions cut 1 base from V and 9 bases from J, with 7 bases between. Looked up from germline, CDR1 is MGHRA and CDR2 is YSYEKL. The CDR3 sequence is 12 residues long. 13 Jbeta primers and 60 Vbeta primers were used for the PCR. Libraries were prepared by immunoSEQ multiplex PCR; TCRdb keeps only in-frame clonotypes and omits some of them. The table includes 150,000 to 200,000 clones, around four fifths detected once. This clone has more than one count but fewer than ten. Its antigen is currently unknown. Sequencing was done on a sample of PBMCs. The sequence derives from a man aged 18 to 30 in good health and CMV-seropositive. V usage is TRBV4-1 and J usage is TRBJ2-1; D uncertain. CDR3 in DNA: TGCGCCAGCAGCCAAGCCGGTGGTGAGCAGTTCTTC. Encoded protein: CASSQAGGEQFF.